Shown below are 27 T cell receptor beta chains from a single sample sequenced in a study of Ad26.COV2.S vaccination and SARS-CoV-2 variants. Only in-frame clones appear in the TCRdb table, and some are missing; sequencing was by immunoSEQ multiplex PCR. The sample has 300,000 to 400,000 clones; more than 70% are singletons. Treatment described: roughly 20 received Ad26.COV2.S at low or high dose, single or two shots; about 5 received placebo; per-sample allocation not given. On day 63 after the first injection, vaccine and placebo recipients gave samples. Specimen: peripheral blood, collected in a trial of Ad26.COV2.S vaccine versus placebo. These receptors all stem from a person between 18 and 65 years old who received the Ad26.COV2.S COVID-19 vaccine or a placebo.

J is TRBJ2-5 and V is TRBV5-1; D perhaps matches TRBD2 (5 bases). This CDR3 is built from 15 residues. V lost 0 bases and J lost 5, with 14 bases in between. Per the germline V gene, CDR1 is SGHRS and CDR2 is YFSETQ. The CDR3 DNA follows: TGCGCCAGCAGCTTGGGAGGGAGTAGAACGGAGACCCAGTACTTC. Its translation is CASSLGGSRTETQYF.

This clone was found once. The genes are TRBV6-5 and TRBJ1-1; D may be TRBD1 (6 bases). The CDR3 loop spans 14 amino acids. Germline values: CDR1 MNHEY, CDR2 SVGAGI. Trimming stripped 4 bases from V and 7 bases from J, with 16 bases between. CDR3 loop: CASSWTVFGIEAFF. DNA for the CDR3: TGTGCCAGCAGTTGGACAGTGTTTGGGATTGAAGCTTTCTTT.

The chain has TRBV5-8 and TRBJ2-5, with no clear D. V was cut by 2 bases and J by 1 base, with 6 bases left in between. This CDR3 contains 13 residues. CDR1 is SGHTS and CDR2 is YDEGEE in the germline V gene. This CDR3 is CASSLRPQETQYF. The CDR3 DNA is TGTGCCAGCAGCTTACGACCCCAAGAGACCCAGTACTTC.

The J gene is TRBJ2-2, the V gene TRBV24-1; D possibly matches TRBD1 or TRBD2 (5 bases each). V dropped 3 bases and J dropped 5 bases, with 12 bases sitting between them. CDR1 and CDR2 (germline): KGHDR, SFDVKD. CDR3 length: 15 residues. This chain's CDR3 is CATSDRGPGTGELFF. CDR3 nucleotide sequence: TGTGCCACCAGTGATCGGGGCCCCGGGACCGGGGAGCTGTTTTTT.

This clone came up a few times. Here the CDR3 reads CASSYSDTQYF. CDR3 DNA: TGTGCCAGCAGCTACTCAGATACGCAGTATTTT. The chain joins TRBV7-2 to TRBJ2-3; no reliable D call. The CDR3 is made up of 11 amino acids. Germline V gene sequence: CDR1 SGHTA, CDR2 FQGNSA. Trimming removed 4 bases at V and 4 bases at J, with 3 bases between.

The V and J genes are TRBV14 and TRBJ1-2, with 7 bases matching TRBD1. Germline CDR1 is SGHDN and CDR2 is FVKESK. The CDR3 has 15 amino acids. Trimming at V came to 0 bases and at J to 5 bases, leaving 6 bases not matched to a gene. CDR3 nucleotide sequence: TGTGCCAGCAGCCAAGATCCGACAGGGAGGTATGGCTACACCTTC. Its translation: CASSQDPTGRYGYTF.

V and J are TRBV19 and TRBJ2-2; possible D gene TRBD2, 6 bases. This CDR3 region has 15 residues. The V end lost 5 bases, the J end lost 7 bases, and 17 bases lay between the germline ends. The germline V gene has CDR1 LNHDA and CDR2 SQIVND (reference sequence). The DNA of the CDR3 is TGTGCCAGTAGTGAGGGCGGGGTTTTCGGCGGGGAGCTGTTTTTT. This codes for CASSEGGVFGGELFF.

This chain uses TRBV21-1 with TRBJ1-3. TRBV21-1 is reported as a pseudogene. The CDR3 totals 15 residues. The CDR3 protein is CASSSRAQHGNTIYF. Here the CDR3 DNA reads TGTGCCAGCAGCAGCCGGGCCCAGCACGGAAACACCATATATTTT.

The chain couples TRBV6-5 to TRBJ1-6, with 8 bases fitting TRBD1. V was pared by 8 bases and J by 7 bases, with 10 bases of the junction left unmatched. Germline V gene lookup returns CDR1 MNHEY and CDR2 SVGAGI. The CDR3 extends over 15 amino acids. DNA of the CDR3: TGTGCCAGCTCCCCTTCAGGGGGCGCGAATTCACCCCTCCACTTT. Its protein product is CASSPSGGANSPLHF.

This CDR3 reads CASQGSGEKLFF. The CDR3 DNA reads as TGTGCCAGCCAGGGATCGGGGGAAAAACTGTTTTTT. The chain carries TRBV2 and TRBJ1-4; possible D gene TRBD1, 5 bases. This CDR3 region has 12 residues. Germline CDR1 and CDR2: SNHLY and FYNNEI. V lost 8 bases, J lost 8 bases, and 12 bases lay in between.

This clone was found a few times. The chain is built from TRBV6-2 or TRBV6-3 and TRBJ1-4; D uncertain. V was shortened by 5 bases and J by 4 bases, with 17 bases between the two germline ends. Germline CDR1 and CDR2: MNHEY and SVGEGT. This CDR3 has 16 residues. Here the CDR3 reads CASSTPRAKNNEKLFF. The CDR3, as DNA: TGTGCCAGCAGTACACCCCGGGCCAAGAATAATGAAAAACTGTTTTTT.

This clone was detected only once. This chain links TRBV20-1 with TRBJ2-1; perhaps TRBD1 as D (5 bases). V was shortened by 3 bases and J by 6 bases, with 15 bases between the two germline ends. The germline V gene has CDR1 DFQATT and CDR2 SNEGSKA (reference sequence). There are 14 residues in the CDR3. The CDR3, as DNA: TGCAGTGCTAGTACAGGCAGGGTGGTCAATGAGCAGTTCTTC. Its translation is CSASTGRVVNEQFF.

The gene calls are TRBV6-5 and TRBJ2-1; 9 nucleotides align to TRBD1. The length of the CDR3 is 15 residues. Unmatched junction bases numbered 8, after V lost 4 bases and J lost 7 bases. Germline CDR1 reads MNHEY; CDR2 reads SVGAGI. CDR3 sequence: CASSSGQGLRNEQFF. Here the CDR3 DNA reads TGTGCCAGCAGTTCCGGACAGGGGTTAAGAAATGAGCAGTTCTTC.

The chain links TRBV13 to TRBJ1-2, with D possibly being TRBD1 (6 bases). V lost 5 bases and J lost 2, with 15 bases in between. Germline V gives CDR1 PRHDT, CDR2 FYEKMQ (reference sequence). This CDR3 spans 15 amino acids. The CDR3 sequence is CASSPRRGGNYGYTF. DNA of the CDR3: TGTGCCAGCAGCCCCCGCCGGGGGGGCAACTATGGCTACACCTTC.

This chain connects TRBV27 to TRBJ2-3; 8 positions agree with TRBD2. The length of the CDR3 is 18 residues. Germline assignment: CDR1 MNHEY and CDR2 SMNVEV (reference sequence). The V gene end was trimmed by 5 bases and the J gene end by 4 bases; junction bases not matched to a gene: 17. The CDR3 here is CASSPMRGAGNGADTQYF. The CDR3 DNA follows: TGTGCCAGCAGTCCTATGCGGGGGGCAGGGAATGGGGCAGATACGCAGTATTTT.

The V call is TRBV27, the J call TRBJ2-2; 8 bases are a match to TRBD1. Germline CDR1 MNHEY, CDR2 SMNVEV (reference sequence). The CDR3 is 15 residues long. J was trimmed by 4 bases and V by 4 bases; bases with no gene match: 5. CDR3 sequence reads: CASSSEDRVTGELFF. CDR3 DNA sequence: TGTGCCAGCAGTTCGGAGGACAGGGTCACCGGGGAGCTGTTTTTT.

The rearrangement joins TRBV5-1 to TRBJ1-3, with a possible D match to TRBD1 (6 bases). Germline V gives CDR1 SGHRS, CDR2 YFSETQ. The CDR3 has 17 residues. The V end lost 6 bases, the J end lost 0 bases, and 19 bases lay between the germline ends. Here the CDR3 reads CASTRWGGASSGNTIYF. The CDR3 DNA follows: TGCGCCAGCACCCGCTGGGGGGGGGCGTCCTCTGGAAACACCATATATTTT.

The CDR3 protein is CASSDRDRGAYEQYF. The CDR3 region has the DNA TGTGCCAGCAGCGACCGGGACAGGGGGGCCTACGAGCAGTACTTC. The gene calls are TRBV7-2 and TRBJ2-7; 11 bases map to TRBD1. Germline-derived CDR1 and CDR2 are SGHTA and FQGNSA. The CDR3 covers 15 residues. Germline trimming cut 5 bases from V and 2 bases from J; bases unmatched to any gene: 5.

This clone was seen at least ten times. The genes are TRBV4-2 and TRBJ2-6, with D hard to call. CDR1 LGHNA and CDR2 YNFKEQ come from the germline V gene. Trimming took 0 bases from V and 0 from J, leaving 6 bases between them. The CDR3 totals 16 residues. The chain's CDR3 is CASSQDATSGANVLTF. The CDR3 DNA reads TGTGCCAGCAGCCAAGACGCCACCTCTGGGGCCAACGTCCTGACTTTC.

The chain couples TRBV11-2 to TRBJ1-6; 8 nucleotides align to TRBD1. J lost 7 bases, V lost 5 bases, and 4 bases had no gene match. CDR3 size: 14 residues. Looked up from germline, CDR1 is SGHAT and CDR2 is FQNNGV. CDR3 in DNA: TGTGCCAGCAGCCCCGGGACAGGCAATTCACCCCTCCACTTT. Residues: CASSPGTGNSPLHF.

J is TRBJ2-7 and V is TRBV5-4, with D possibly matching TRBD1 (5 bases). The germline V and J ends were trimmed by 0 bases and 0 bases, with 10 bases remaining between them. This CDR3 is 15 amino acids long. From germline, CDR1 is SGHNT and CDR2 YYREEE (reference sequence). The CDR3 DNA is TGTGCCAGCAGCTTGGATGCGCAGGGCTCCTACGAGCAGTACTTC. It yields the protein CASSLDAQGSYEQYF.

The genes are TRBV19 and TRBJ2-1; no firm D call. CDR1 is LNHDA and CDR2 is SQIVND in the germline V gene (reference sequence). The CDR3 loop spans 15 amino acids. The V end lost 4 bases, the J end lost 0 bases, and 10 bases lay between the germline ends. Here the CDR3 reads CASSKAESSYNEQFF. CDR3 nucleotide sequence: TGTGCCAGTAGTAAGGCGGAGAGCTCCTACAATGAGCAGTTCTTC.

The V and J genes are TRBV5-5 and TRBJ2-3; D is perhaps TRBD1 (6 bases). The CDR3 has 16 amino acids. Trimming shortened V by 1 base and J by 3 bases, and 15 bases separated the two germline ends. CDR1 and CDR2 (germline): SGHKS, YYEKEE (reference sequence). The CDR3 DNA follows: TGTGCCAGCAGCTTGTCGGCAGGGGTGAGAACAGATACGCAGTATTTT. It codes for CASSLSAGVRTDTQYF. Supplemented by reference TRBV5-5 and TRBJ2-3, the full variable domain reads DAGVTQSPTHLIKTRGQQVTLRCSPISGHKSVSWYQQVLGQGPQFIFQYYEKEERGRGNFPDRFSARQFPNYSSELNVNALLLGDSALYLCASSLSAGVRTDTQYFGPGTRLTVL.

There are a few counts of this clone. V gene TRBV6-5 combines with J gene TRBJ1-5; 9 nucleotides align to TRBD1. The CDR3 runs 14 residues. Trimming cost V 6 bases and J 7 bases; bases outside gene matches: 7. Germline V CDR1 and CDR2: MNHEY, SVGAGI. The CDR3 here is CASRGTGMGQPQHF. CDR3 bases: TGTGCCAGCAGGGGGACAGGGATGGGGCAGCCCCAGCATTTT.

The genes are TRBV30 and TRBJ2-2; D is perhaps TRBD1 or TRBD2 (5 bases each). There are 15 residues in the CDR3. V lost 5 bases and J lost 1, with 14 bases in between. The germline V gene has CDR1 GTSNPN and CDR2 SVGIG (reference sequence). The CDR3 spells CAWSIGARNTGELFF. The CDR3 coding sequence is TGTGCCTGGTCAATCGGGGCACGGAACACCGGGGAGCTGTTTTTT.

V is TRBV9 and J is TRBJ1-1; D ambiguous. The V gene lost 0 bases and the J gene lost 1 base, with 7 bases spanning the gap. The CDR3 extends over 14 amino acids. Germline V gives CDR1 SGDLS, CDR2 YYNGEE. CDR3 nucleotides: TGTGCCAGCAGCGTAGACCCGACGAACACTGAAGCTTTCTTT. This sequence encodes CASSVDPTNTEAFF.

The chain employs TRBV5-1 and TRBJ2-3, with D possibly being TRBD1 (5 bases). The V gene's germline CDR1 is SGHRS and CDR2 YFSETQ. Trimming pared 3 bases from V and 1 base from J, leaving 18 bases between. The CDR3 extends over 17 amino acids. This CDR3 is CASSSLWGSLRTDTQYF. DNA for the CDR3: TGCGCCAGCAGCTCTCTTTGGGGCAGTCTCCGCACAGATACGCAGTATTTT.